This T cell receptor beta chain was observed in a study of blood T cell repertoires in COVID-19. Study as a whole: The United States, Italy and Spain supplied acute and convalescent COVID-19 samples. PBMCs, B-cell-depleted T cells, or T cells were the source of the cDNA or gDNA that made up the material.

Trimming cost V 8 bases and J 0 bases, with 7 bases left between them. This CDR3 has 12 amino acids. In the original workflow: Reference gene primer amplification gave estimated nucleated cell counts. Profiled with immunoSEQ multiplex PCR; TCRdb holds only in-frame clones, not every one. The V and J calls and the clone size are those of that table, but D and trimming were determined from the DNA. Among about 90,000 clones listed, about 80% were seen once. Sequencing was carried out using peripheral blood. The rearrangement links TRBV12-3 or TRBV12-4 to TRBJ1-1; D remains unclear. The source of this sequence is a man aged 70 or older with acute or convalescent COVID-19. Written as DNA, the CDR3 is TGTGCCAGCCTCGACATGAACACTGAAGCTTTCTTT. Translated: CASLDMNTEAFF.